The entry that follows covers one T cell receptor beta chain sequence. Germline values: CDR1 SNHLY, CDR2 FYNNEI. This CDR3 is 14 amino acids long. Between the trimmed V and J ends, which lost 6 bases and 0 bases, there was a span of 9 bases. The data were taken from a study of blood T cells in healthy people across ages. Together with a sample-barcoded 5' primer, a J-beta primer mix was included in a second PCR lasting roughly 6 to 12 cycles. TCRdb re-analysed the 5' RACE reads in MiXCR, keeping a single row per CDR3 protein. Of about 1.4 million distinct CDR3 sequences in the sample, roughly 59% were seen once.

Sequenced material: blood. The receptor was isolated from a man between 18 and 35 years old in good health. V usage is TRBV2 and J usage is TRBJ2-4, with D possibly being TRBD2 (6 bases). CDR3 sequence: CASRGTGAKNIQYF. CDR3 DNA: TGTGCCAGCAGGGGGACTGGAGCCAAAAACATTCAGTACTTC.